This T cell receptor (beta chain) was captured by sequencing in a study of beta chain features in type 1 diabetes. Study-wide findings and caveats: Significant though moderate, a shortening of TCRB CDR3s appeared in all four CD4+ subsets of Type 1 diabetes patients. Whether HLA type affects TCRB rearrangement stayed undetermined in the present work.

Isolated RNA was reverse transcribed in full, so expressed TCRB transcripts were sequenced. Sequenced by immunoSEQ multiplex PCR; TCRdb stores in-frame clones only, minus some. The top ten hold roughly 0.0097% of the sample, which has about 360,000 clones, roughly 12% seen once. This clone has more than one count but fewer than ten. Its cognate antigen is unknown. This CDR3 has 13 residues. Stem cell-like memory, regulatory, central memory and naive CD4+ cells were sorted via CD45RO/CCR7/CD25/CD127/CD95/CD27. The chain joins TRBV21-1 to TRBJ2-1; the table's TRBD2 call for D was not verified on the DNA. TRBV21-1 is a documented pseudogene. This sequence originates from a woman aged 18 to 35 with type 1 diabetes. Material: naive CD4+ T cells from blood. The CDR3, as DNA: TGTGCCAGAGGGGGGACTAGCAAGTGTGAGCAGTTCTTC. Protein product: CARGGTSKCEQFF.